This T cell receptor beta chain is drawn from a study of cytomegalovirus exposure and HLA in healthy donors. Whole-study findings and limits: Confirmation was obtained in vitro that a few CMV-associated chains are specific for CMV antigens. The later analysis indicated that the majority of CMV-associated TCR beta chains appeared HLA-restricted. A link between a missense DCLRE1C variant and TCR beta V- and J-gene trimming emerged from a later analysis.

This clone was counted once. What it binds is unknown. This CDR3 contains 14 residues. Trimming cost V 4 bases and J 3 bases, with 16 bases left between them. Germline V gives CDR1 GTSNPN, CDR2 SVGIG (reference sequence). The study ran its PCR with 60 Vbeta and 13 Jbeta primers. TCRdb's table, derived via immunoSEQ multiplex PCR, lists solely in-frame clones and lacks some. The repertoire consists of some 130,000 clones, with 76% occurring once and the leading ten covering about 3.1%. The clonotype comes from a man aged 40-49 years in good health and CMV-seronegative. The sequenced sample consisted of PBMCs. The chain is built from TRBV30 and TRBJ2-7; TRBD1 is a possible D gene (6 bases). The DNA of the CDR3 is TGTGCCTGGAATGGGGGCCTACCATACTACGAGCAGTACTTC. Its translation is CAWNGGLPYYEQYF.